The sequence of this T cell receptor (beta chain) was determined in a study of beta chain features in type 1 diabetes. The study reverse transcribed the entire isolated RNA, so it sequenced expressed TCRB transcripts. TCRdb's table, derived via immunoSEQ multiplex PCR, lists solely in-frame clones and lacks some. The top ten clones hold 0.2% to 0.3% of a sample with about 42,000 clones, roughly 45% of them seen once. The CDR3 runs to 16 residues. Between the trimmed V and J ends, which lost 5 bases and 0 bases, there was a span of 16 bases. The germline gives CDR1 SEHNR, CDR2 FQNEAQ (reference sequence).

Material for sequencing was stem cell memory CD4+ T cells from blood. The chain joins TRBV7-9 to TRBJ2-5; possibly TRBD2 for D (5 bases). The clonotype originates from a woman between 25 and 40 years old in good health. This CDR3 is CASSGGRILYQETQYF. Written as DNA, the CDR3 is TGTGCCAGCAGCGGAGGCAGGATCTTGTACCAAGAGACCCAGTACTTC.